A single sample gave rise to the 12 T cell receptor beta chains below, sequenced in a study of OX40 agonist ivuxolimab in advanced cancers. The data were produced by immunoSEQ multiplex PCR, yet TCRdb's version contains in-frame clones alone and is incomplete. The sample records about 82,000 clones, approximately 87% being singletons. The sequencing here drew on CD4+ or CD8+ T cells sorted from blood, taken in a trial of the OX40 agonist ivuxolimab. The source of these receptors is an adult with an advanced solid tumor such as melanoma, head and neck, liver or kidney cancer.

This chain joins TRBV7-2 and TRBJ1-1, with D tentatively TRBD1 (5 bases). V dropped 5 bases and J dropped 4 bases, with 14 bases sitting between them. Germline V lookup: CDR1 SGHTA, CDR2 FQGNSA. This CDR3 comprises 14 residues. DNA for the CDR3: TGTGCCAGCAGCGTCAGGGTTAGGGGCACTGAAGCTTTCTTT. Its translation: CASSVRVRGTEAFF.

The chain couples TRBV7-9 to TRBJ1-6, with D unresolved. The CDR3 is 13 amino acids. Looked up from germline, CDR1 is SEHNR and CDR2 is FQNEAQ (reference sequence). V was pared by 2 bases and J by 12 bases, with 11 bases between. The CDR3 region is CASSLYGDGPLHF. The DNA for the CDR3 is TGTGCCAGCAGCTTATATGGAGACGGACCCCTCCACTTT.

The chain employs TRBV6-6 and TRBJ2-2, with 7 nucleotides matching TRBD1. This CDR3 is built from 15 residues. CDR1 and CDR2 from the germline V gene are MNHNY and SVGAGI (reference sequence). V shed 2 bases, J shed 7 bases, and the junction held 7 bases outside the gene matches. The CDR3 DNA sequence: TGTGCCAGCAGTTACGGGACAGAAGTGAACGGGGAGCTGTTTTTT. Residues: CASSYGTEVNGELFF.

The chain has TRBV4-2 and TRBJ2-5, with TRBD2 matching 10 bases. V was pared by 0 bases and J by 5 bases, with 15 bases of the junction left unmatched. Germline CDR1 is LGHNA and CDR2 is YNFKEQ. The CDR3 sequence is 19 residues long. The CDR3 loop is CASSQDLRGSGGSGETQYF. CDR3 bases: TGTGCCAGCAGCCAAGATCTGAGGGGTAGCGGGGGGTCTGGGGAGACCCAGTACTTC.

The chain couples TRBV19 to TRBJ2-1; D not certain. Per the germline V gene, CDR1 is LNHDA and CDR2 is SQIVND (reference sequence). Trimming stripped 1 base from V and 1 base from J, with 11 bases between. The CDR3 loop spans 16 amino acids. CDR3 in DNA: TGTGCCAGTAGTATAGGGGGAATAGAATCCTACAATGAGCAGTTCTTC. Translating gives CASSIGGIESYNEQFF.

The chain combines TRBV7-2 with TRBJ2-5, with TRBD1 matching over 9 bases. V dropped 5 bases and J dropped 7; count of bases not matched to a gene: 11. In germline, CDR1 is SGHTA, CDR2 FQGNSA. This CDR3 has 15 amino acids. CDR3 protein: CASSAGQGRTGTQYF. The CDR3 DNA follows: TGTGCCAGCAGCGCGGGACAGGGTCGCACGGGGACCCAGTACTTC.

This chain joins TRBV9 and TRBJ1-5, with 8 bases fitting TRBD1. Germline lookup yields CDR1 SGDLS and CDR2 YYNGEE. The length of the CDR3 is 14 residues. The trim removed 0 bases at V and 7 bases at J, leaving 3 bases unmatched. CDR3 residues: CASSVDAGGQPQHF. The CDR3 nucleotides are TGTGCCAGCAGCGTAGATGCAGGGGGCCAGCCCCAGCATTTT.

The V gene is TRBV5-1, the J gene TRBJ2-1; the D gene is possibly TRBD2 (6 bases). The germline V and J ends were trimmed by 0 bases and 8 bases, with 15 bases remaining between them. The germline V gene encodes CDR1 SGHRS and CDR2 YFSETQ. CDR3 length: 15 amino acids. The CDR3 nucleotides are TGCGCCAGCAGCTTGGGTACTAGCAGTACCGATGAGCAGTTCTTC. It translates to CASSLGTSSTDEQFF.

Details on this clone: Other nucleotide sequences from this sample produce the same CDR3. The chain links TRBV5-1 to TRBJ1-1; a possible D gene is TRBD1 (5 bases). This CDR3 is 13 amino acids long. Trimming took 4 bases from V and 1 from J, leaving 8 bases between them. The germline V gene encodes CDR1 SGHRS and CDR2 YFSETQ. The CDR3 protein is CASSPGTNTEAFF. In DNA form, the CDR3 reads TGCGCCAGCAGCCCCGGGACGAACACTGAAGCTTTCTTT.

This chain connects TRBV4-2 to TRBJ1-3; D is perhaps TRBD1 (6 bases). V lost 0 bases, J lost 2 bases, and 11 bases lay in between. This CDR3 is 16 amino acids long. Per the germline V gene, CDR1 is LGHNA and CDR2 is YNFKEQ. The CDR3 DNA reads as TGTGCCAGCAGCCAAGATTACGGGGGCACTGGAAACACCATATATTTT. This translates into CASSQDYGGTGNTIYF.

V and J are TRBV6-5 and TRBJ1-3, with unresolved D. The CDR3 covers 14 residues. V lost 6 bases and J 4 bases, leaving 13 bases between the germline ends. Germline V gives CDR1 MNHEY, CDR2 SVGAGI. Here the CDR3 DNA reads TGTGCCAGCAGCGAGGTGTTATTAGGAAACACCATATATTTT. This encodes CASSEVLLGNTIYF.

This chain uses TRBV7-2 with TRBJ2-7; D perhaps matches TRBD2 (5 bases). The V end lost 0 bases, the J end lost 2 bases, and 8 bases lay between the germline ends. Germline CDR1 is SGHTA and CDR2 is FQGNSA. The CDR3 length is 14 residues. CDR3 region: CASSLASGTYEQYF. CDR3 sequence (DNA): TGTGCCAGCAGCTTAGCTTCCGGGACCTACGAGCAGTACTTC. Full variable domain (rest looked up from reference TRBV7-2 and TRBJ2-7): GAGVSQSPSNKVTEKGKDVELRCDPISGHTALYWYRQSLGQGLEFLIYFQGNSAPDKSGLPSDRFSAERTGGSVSTLTIQRTQQEDSAVYLCASSLASGTYEQYFGPGTRLTVT.